The 11 T cell receptor beta chains below all came from one sample that was sequenced in a study of shared clonotypes between healthy human individuals. Clones were sequenced by immunoSEQ multiplex PCR, and TCRdb holds only the in-frame ones, with some missing. Found here are 2,500,000 or so clones, over 85% of them singletons; the top ten hold around 0.4%. The sequenced sample was naive CD4+ T cells from PBMCs. Subset given: CD45RA+ positively selected. These receptors came from a young man in good health. Some clones in this sample may be carry-over from other donors' samples.

Notes on this clone: Other nucleotide sequences from this sample produce the same CDR3. The genes are TRBV6-1 and TRBJ2-3; unclear D gene. Germline V gene sequence: CDR1 MNHNS, CDR2 SASEGT. V lost 1 base to trimming and J lost 6 bases, with 2 bases between them. The CDR3 length is 11 residues. The CDR3, as DNA: TGTGCCAGCAGTGAAGAGGATACGCAGTATTTT. It is translated as CASSEEDTQYF.

This rearrangement joins TRBV11-2 to TRBJ1-2, with D possibly TRBD1 on 5 matching bases. The CDR3 length is 12 residues. Trimming removed 1 base from V and 5 bases from J, with 5 bases in between. From germline, CDR1 is SGHAT and CDR2 FQNNGV. In nucleotides, the CDR3 is TGTGCCAGCAGCTTAGGACAGTATGGCTACACCTTC. This encodes CASSLGQYGYTF.

The chain uses TRBV7-9 and TRBJ1-2; possible D gene TRBD1, 5 bases. The germline V and J ends were trimmed by 5 bases and 7 bases, with 23 bases remaining between them. CDR3 length: 16 amino acids. Germline CDR1 reads SEHNR; CDR2 reads FQNEAQ (reference sequence). CDR3: CASSPEAVRGAGGYTF. CDR3 DNA: TGTGCCAGCAGCCCCGAAGCGGTCAGAGGGGCTGGTGGCTACACCTTC.

The CDR3 sequence is CASSLDPREGRDTQYF. In DNA, the CDR3 is TGTGCCAGCAGCTTAGATCCGCGGGAGGGCCGAGATACGCAGTATTTT. This rearrangement joins TRBV11-2 to TRBJ2-3, with 9 positions matching TRBD2. The CDR3 length is 16 residues. The V gene's germline CDR1 is SGHAT and CDR2 FQNNGV. The V segment lost 0 bases and the J segment 5 bases; nucleotides outside the gene matches: 6.

The chain employs TRBV6-1 and TRBJ2-2; D is perhaps TRBD2 (5 bases). Germline V gene lookup returns CDR1 MNHNS and CDR2 SASEGT. The CDR3 has 13 amino acids. V was clipped by 4 bases and J by 8 bases, with 11 bases between them. The CDR3 sequence: CASSASIGGELFF. The DNA for the CDR3 is TGTGCCAGCAGTGCTAGCATAGGAGGGGAGCTGTTTTTT.

This rearrangement joins TRBV9 to TRBJ1-1; weak D call: TRBD1 (5 bases). In germline, CDR1 is SGDLS, CDR2 YYNGEE. The CDR3 has 14 residues. Between the trimmed V and J ends, which lost 0 bases and 3 bases, there was a span of 9 bases. The CDR3 DNA follows: TGTGCCAGCAGCGTAGCGGGGCAGGACACTGAAGCTTTCTTT. Translating it yields CASSVAGQDTEAFF. The full variable domain, its missing parts supplied by reference TRBV9 and TRBJ1-1, is DSGVTQTPKHLITATGQRVTLRCSPRSGDLSVYWYQQSLDQGLQFLIQYYNGEERAKGNILERFSAQQFPDLHSELNLSSLELGDSALYFCASSVAGQDTEAFFGQGTRLTVV.

The V and J genes are TRBV27 and TRBJ2-1; 8 bases align to TRBD1. Germline assignment: CDR1 MNHEY and CDR2 SMNVEV (reference sequence). The J segment lost 8 bases and the V segment lost 2 bases, leaving 8 bases of the junction unmatched. This CDR3 region has 15 residues. The CDR3 reads CASSLRRGLIDEQFF. The CDR3 DNA sequence: TGTGCCAGCAGTTTACGCAGGGGGCTAATCGATGAGCAGTTCTTC.

The CDR3 loop reads CASSLVGALSYEQYF. CDR3 in DNA: TGTGCCAGCAGCCTGGTTGGGGCCCTCTCCTACGAGCAGTACTTC. The gene calls are TRBV5-8 and TRBJ2-7; a possible D gene is TRBD1 (5 bases). The CDR3 totals 15 residues. Germline assignment: CDR1 SGHTS and CDR2 YDEGEE. With 4 bases removed from V and 0 bases from J, the gap between germline ends came to 14 bases.

The chain links TRBV10-1 to TRBJ2-7, with 11 bases fitting TRBD2. The CDR3 covers 15 residues. Germline V CDR1 and CDR2: WNHNN, SYGVQD (reference sequence). V shed 6 bases, J shed 9 bases, and the junction held 13 bases outside the gene matches. CDR3 bases: TGCGCCAGCAGCGACCAGGGACTAGCGGCGCCTGTGCAGTACTTC. It specifies CASSDQGLAAPVQYF.

The chain couples TRBV10-1 to TRBJ2-3; the match to TRBD2 covers 7 bases. The CDR3 has 16 residues. Per the germline V gene, CDR1 is WNHNN and CDR2 is SYGVQD (reference sequence). V shed 1 base, J shed 0 bases, and the junction held 4 bases outside the gene matches. The CDR3 DNA is TGCGCCAGCAGTGAGTTGGCTAGCGGAAGCACAGATACGCAGTATTTT. Translating it yields CASSELASGSTDTQYF.

The chain links TRBV30 to TRBJ1-2; 7 nucleotides align to TRBD1. This CDR3 region has 10 residues. The junction had 4 bases not matched to a gene; V was cut back by 8 bases and J by 7 bases. The germline gives CDR1 GTSNPN, CDR2 SVGIG (reference sequence). The CDR3 here is CAEGTAGYTF. CDR3 coding DNA: TGTGCCGAAGGGACAGCTGGCTACACCTTC.